This TCR beta chain was recovered during a study of T cell responses to AZD1222 COVID-19 vaccine. Overall study: Pooling was applied to second doses at about 4 or about 12 weeks.

The CDR3 has 14 amino acids. CDR1 and CDR2 from the germline V gene are SGDLS and YYNGEE. Trimming stripped 4 bases from V and 4 bases from J, with 12 bases between. Points from the study as a whole: Regions 160-218 and 743-854 dominated among vaccine-associated CD4 TCRs spanning spike. Spike-specific TCR breadth and depth were elevated following two AZD1222 doses.

In regard to this clone: Antigen: not known.

Measured with immunoSEQ multiplex PCR; TCRdb has only the in-frame clones, and not every one. The table includes 100,000 to 150,000 clones, 90% detected once. This TCR came from an adult in good health. V gene TRBV9 combines with J gene TRBJ2-1; no reliable D call. Source: peripheral blood, taken on day 0 of AZD1222 vaccination. The DNA for the CDR3 is TGTGCCAGCAGCCCTTGGAACCCTTACAATGAGCAGTTCTTC. Translated: CASSPWNPYNEQFF.